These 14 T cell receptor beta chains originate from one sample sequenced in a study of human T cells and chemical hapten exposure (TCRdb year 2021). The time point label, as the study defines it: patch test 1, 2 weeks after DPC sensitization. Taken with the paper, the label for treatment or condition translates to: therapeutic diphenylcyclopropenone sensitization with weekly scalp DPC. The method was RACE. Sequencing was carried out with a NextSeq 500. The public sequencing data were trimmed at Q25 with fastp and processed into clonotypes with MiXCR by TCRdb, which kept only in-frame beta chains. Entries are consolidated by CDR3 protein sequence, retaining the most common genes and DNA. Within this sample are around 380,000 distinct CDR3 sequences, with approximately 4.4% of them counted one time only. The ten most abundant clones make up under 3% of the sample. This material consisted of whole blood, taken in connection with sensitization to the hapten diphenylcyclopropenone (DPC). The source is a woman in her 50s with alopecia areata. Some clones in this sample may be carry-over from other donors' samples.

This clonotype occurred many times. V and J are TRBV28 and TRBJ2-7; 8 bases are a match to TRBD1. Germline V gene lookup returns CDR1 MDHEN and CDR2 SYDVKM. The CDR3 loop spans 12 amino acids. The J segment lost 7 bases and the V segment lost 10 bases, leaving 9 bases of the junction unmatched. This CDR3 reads CATRAGGREQYF. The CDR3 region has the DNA TGTGCCACTCGTGCAGGGGGCAGAGAGCAGTACTTC.

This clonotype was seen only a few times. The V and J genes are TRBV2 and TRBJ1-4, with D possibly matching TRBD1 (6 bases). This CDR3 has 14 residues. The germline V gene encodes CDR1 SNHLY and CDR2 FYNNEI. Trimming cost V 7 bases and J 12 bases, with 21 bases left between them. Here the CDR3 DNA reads TGTGCCAGCACGGGGGCAAGGGTCGGTGGAGAACTGTTTTTT. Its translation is CASTGARVGGELFF.

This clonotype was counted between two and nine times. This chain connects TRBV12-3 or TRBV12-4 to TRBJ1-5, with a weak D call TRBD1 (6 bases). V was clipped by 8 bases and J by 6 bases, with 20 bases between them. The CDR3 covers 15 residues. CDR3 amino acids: CASGGRPGGGQPQHF. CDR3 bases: TGTGCCAGCGGGGGAAGACCCGGGGGCGGTCAGCCCCAGCATTTT.

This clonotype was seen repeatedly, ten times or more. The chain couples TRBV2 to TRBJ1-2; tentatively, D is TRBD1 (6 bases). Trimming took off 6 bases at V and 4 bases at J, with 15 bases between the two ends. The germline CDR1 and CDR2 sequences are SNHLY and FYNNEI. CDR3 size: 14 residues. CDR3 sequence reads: CASSGGVQGYGYTF. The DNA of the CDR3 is TGTGCCAGCAGCGGGGGGGTACAGGGCTATGGCTACACCTTC.

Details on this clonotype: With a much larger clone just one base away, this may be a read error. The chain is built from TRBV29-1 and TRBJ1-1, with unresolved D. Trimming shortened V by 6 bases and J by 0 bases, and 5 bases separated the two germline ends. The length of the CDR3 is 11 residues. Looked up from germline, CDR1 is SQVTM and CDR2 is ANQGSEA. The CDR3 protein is CSVHMNTEAFF. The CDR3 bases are TGCAGCGTCCACATGAACACTGAAGCTTTCTTT.

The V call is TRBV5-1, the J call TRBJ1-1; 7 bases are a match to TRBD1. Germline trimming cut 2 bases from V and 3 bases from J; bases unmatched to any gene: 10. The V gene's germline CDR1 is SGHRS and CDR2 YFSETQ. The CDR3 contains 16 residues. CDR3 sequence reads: CASSLGQVSPHTEAFF. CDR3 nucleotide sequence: TGCGCCAGCAGCTTAGGACAGGTCAGCCCCCACACTGAAGCTTTCTTT. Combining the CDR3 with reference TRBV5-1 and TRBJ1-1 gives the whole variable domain KAGVTQTPRYLIKTRGQQVTLSCSPISGHRSVSWYQQTPGQGLQFLFEYFSETQRNKGNFPGRFSGRQFSNSRSEMNVSTLELGDSALYLCASSLGQVSPHTEAFFGQGTRLTVV.

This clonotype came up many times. The CDR3 region has the DNA TGTGCCAGCAACTACCTCGGCGGGGTAGCAGATACGCAGTATTTT. It yields the protein CASNYLGGVADTQYF. J is TRBJ2-3 and V is TRBV12-3 or TRBV12-4; a possible D gene is TRBD2 (6 bases). This CDR3 spans 15 amino acids. Deletions cut 7 bases from V and 4 bases from J, with 18 bases between.

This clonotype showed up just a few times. CDR3 in amino acids: CASCMGAHGNEKLFF. In nucleotides, the CDR3 is TGCGCCAGCTGTATGGGGGCGCACGGTAATGAAAAACTGTTTTTT. J is TRBJ1-4 and V is TRBV5-1; a weak D match, TRBD1 (6 bases). Trimming pared 7 bases from V and 4 bases from J, leaving 17 bases between. The CDR3 sequence is 15 residues long. Germline V gene data show CDR1 as SGHRS and CDR2 as YFSETQ.

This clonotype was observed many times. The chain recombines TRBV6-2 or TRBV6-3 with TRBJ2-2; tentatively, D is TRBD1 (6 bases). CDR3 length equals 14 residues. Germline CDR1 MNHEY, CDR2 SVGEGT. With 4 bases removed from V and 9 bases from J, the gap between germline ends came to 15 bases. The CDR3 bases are TGTGCCAGCAGTTCCCCGACAGGTTCCCGGGAGCTGTTTTTT. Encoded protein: CASSSPTGSRELFF.

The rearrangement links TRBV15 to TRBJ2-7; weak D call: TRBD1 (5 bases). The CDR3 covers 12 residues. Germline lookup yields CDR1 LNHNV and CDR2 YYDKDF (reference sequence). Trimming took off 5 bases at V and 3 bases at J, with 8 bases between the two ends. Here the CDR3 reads CATSQQDYEQYF. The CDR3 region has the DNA TGTGCCACCAGCCAACAGGACTACGAGCAGTACTTC.

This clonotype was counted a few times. The CDR3 loop reads CSVEDRSGGGTGELFF. CDR3 DNA sequence: TGCAGCGTTGAAGATCGGAGCGGGGGAGGCACCGGGGAGCTGTTTTTT. The gene calls are TRBV29-1 and TRBJ2-2, with TRBD2 identical over 8 bases. Trimming removed 0 bases from V and 4 bases from J; junction bases left unmatched: 7. CDR1 SQVTM and CDR2 ANQGSEA come from the germline V gene. CDR3 size: 16 residues.

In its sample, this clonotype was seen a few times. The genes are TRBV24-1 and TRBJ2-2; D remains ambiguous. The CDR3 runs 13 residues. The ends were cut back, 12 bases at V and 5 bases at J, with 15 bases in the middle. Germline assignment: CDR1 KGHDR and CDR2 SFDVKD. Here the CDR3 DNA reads TGTGCCTCGCAAAGGGAAGTTACCGGGGAGCTGTTTTTT. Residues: CASQREVTGELFF.

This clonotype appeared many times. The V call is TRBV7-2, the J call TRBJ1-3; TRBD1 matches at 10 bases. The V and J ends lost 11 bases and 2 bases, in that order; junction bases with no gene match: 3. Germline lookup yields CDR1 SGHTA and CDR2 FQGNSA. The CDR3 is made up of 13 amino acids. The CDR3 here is CASGTGAGNTIYF. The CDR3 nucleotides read TGTGCCTCAGGGACAGGGGCTGGAAACACCATATATTTT.

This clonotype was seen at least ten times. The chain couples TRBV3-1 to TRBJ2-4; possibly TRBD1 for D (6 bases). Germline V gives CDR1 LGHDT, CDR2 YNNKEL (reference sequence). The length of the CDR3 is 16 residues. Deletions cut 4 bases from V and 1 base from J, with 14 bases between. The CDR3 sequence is CASSLRQVGAKNIQYF. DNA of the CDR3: TGTGCCAGCAGCCTAAGACAGGTGGGGGCCAAAAACATTCAGTACTTC.